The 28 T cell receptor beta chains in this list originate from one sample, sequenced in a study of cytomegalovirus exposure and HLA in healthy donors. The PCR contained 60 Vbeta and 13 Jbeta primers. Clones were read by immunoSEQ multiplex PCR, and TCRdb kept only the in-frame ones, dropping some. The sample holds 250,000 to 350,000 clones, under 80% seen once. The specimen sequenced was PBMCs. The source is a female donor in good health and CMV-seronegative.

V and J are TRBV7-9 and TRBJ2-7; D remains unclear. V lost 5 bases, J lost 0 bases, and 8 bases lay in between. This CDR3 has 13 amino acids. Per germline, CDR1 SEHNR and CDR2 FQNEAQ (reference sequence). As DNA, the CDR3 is TGTGCCAGCAGCCCCTTTAGCTCCTACGAGCAGTACTTC. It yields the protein CASSPFSSYEQYF.

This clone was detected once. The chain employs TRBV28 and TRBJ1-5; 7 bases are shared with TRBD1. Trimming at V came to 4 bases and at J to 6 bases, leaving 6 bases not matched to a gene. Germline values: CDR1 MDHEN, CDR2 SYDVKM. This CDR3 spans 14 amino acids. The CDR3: CASSYGQDRQPQHF. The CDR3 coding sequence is TGTGCCAGCAGTTATGGACAGGATCGTCAGCCCCAGCATTTT.

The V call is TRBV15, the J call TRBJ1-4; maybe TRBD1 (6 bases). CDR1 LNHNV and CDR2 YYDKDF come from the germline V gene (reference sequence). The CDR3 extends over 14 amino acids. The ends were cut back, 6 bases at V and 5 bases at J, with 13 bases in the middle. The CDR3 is CATSPGGPNEKLFF. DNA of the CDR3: TGTGCCACCAGTCCGGGGGGGCCCAATGAAAAACTGTTTTTT.

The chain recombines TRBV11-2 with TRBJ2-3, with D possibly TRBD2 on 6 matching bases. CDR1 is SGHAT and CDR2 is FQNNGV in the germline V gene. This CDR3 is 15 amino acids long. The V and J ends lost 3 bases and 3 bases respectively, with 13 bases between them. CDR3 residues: CASSFLPTRTDTQYF. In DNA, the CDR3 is TGTGCCAGCAGCTTCCTCCCGACTAGAACAGATACGCAGTATTTT.

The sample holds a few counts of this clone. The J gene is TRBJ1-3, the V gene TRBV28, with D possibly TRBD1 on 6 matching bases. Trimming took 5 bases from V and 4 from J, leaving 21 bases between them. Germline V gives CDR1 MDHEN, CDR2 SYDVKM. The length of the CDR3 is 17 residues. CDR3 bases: TGTGCCAGCAGTGTCTATCGTCCGGGGGGCGCGGGAAACACCATATATTTT. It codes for CASSVYRPGGAGNTIYF.

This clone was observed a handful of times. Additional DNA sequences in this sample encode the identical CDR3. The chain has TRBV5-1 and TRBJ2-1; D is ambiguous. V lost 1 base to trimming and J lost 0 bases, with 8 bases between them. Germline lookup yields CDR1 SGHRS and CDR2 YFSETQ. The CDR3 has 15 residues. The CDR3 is CASSLSPSSYNEQFF. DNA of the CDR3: TGCGCCAGCAGCTTGTCGCCTAGCTCCTACAATGAGCAGTTCTTC.

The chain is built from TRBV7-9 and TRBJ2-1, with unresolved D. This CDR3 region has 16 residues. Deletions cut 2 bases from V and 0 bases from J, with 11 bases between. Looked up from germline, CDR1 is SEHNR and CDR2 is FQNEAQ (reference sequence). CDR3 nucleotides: TGTGCCAGCAGCTTATTAACGGCTAGCTCCTACAATGAGCAGTTCTTC. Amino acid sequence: CASSLLTASSYNEQFF.

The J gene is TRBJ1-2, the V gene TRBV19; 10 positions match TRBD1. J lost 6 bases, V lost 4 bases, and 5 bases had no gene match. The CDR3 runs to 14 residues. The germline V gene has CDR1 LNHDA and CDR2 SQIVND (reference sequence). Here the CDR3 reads CASSTWTGGNGYTF. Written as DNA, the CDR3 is TGTGCCAGTAGTACATGGACAGGGGGAAATGGCTACACCTTC.

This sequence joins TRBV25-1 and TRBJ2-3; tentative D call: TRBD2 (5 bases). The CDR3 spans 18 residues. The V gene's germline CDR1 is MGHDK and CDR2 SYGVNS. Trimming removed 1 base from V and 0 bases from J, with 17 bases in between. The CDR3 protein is CASSELWARDSSTDTQYF. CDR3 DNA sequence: TGTGCCAGCAGTGAATTATGGGCCCGGGATTCTAGCACAGATACGCAGTATTTT. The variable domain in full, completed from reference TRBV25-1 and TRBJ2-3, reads EADIYQTPRYLVIGTGKKITLECSQTMGHDKMYWYQQDPGMELHLIHYSYGVNSTEKGDLSSESTVSRIRTEHFPLTLESARPSHTSQYLCASSELWARDSSTDTQYFGPGTRLTVL.

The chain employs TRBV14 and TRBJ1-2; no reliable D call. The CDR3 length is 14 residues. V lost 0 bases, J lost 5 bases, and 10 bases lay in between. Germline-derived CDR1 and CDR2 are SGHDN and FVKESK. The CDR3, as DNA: TGTGCCAGCAGCCAAGATTGGGCAACTTATGGCTACACCTTC. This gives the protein CASSQDWATYGYTF.

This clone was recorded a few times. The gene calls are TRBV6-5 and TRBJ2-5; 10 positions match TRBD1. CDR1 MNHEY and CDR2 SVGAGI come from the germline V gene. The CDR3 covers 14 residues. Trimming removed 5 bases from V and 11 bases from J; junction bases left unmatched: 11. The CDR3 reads CASSRADRGREQYF. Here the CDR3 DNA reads TGTGCCAGCAGTCGAGCGGACAGGGGGAGGGAGCAGTACTTC.

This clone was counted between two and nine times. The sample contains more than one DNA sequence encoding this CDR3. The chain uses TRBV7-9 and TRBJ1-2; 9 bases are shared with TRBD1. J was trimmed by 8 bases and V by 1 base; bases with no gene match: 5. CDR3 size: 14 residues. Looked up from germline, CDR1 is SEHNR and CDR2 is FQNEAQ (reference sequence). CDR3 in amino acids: CASSLEQGAGGYTF. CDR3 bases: TGTGCCAGCAGCTTAGAACAGGGGGCGGGCGGCTACACCTTC.

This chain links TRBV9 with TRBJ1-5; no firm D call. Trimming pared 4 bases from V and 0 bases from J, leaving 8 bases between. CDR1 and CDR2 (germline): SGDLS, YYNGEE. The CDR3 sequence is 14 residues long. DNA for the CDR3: TGTGCCAGCAGCCCCCGTAGTAGCAATCAGCCCCAGCATTTT. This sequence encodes CASSPRSSNQPQHF.

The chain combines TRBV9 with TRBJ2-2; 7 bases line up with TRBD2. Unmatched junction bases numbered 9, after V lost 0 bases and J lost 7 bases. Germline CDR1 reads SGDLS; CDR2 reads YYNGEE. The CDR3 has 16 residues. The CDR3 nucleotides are TGTGCCAGCAGCGTAGCCGGGGGAGGGGCGCTCGGGGAGCTGTTTTTT. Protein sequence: CASSVAGGGALGELFF.

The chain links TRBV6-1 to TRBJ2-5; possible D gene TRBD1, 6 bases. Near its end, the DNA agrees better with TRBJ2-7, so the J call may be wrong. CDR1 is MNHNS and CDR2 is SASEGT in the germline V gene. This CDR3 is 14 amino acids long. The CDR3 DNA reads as TGTGCCAGCAGTAGGGGGTCGAGCTCCTACGAGCAGTACTTC. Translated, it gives CASSRGSSSYEQYF.

CDR3 protein: CASSSPQEVREKLFF. The CDR3 DNA reads as TGTGCCAGCAGCTCCCCACAGGAAGTTCGGGAAAAACTGTTTTTT. The rearrangement links TRBV11-2 to TRBJ1-4; TRBD1 is a possible D gene (5 bases). CDR1 and CDR2 (germline): SGHAT, FQNNGV. The V end was cut by 4 bases, the J end by 8 bases, with 17 bases between. The CDR3 totals 15 residues.

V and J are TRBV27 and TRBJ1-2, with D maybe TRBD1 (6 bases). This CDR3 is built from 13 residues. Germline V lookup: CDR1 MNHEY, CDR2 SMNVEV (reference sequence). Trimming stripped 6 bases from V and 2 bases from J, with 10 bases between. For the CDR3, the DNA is TGTGCCAGCAGGGGGCAGGGGAACTATGGCTACACCTTC. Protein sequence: CASRGQGNYGYTF.

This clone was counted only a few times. CDR3 in DNA: TGTGCCAGCGGCCCCCTGGGCGGGAGCACAGATACGCAGTATTTT. It yields the protein CASGPLGGSTDTQYF. J is TRBJ2-3 and V is TRBV2, with D possibly matching TRBD2 (5 bases). This CDR3 contains 15 residues. From germline, CDR1 is SNHLY and CDR2 FYNNEI. V was shortened by 8 bases and J by 0 bases, with 15 bases between the two germline ends.

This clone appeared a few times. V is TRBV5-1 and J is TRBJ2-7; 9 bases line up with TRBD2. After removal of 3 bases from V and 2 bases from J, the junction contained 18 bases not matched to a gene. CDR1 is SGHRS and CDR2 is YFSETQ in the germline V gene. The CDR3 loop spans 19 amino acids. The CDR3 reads CASSSPLQSSGTSTYEQYF. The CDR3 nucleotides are TGCGCCAGCAGCTCCCCCCTTCAGAGCTCCGGGACTAGCACCTACGAGCAGTACTTC. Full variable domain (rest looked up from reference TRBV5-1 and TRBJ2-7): KAGVTQTPRYLIKTRGQQVTLSCSPISGHRSVSWYQQTPGQGLQFLFEYFSETQRNKGNFPGRFSGRQFSNSRSEMNVSTLELGDSALYLCASSSPLQSSGTSTYEQYFGPGTRLTVT.

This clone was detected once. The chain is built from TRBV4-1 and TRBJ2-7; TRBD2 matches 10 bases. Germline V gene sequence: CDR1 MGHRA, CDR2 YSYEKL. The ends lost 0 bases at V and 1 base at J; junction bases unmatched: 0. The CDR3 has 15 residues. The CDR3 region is CASSQELAGSYEQYF. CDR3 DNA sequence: TGCGCCAGCAGCCAAGAACTAGCGGGGTCCTACGAGCAGTACTTC.

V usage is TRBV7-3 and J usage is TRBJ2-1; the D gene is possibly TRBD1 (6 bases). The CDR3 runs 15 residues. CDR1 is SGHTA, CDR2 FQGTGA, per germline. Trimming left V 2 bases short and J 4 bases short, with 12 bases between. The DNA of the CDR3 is TGTGCCAGCAGCTTACAGGGGTCGTTATACAATGAGCAGTTCTTC. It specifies CASSLQGSLYNEQFF.

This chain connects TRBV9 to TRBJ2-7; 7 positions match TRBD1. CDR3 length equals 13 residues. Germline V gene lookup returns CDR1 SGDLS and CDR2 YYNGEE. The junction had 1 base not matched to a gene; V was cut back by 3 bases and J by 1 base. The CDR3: CASSGGQSYEQYF. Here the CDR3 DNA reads TGTGCCAGCAGCGGGGGACAGTCCTACGAGCAGTACTTC. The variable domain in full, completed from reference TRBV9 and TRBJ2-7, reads DSGVTQTPKHLITATGQRVTLRCSPRSGDLSVYWYQQSLDQGLQFLIQYYNGEERAKGNILERFSAQQFPDLHSELNLSSLELGDSALYFCASSGGQSYEQYFGPGTRLTVT.

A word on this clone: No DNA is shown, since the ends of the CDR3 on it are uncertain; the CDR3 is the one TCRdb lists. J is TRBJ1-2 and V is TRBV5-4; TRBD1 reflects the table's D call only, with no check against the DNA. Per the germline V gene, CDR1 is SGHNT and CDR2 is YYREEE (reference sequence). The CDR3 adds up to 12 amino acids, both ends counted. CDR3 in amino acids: CASSFGQGAFTF.

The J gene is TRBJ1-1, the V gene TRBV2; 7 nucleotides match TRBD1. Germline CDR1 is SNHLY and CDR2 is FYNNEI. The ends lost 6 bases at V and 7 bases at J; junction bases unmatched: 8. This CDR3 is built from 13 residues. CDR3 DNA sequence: TGTGCCAGCAGCGTCCCCCGGGACAGTGAAGCTTTCTTT. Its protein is CASSVPRDSEAFF.

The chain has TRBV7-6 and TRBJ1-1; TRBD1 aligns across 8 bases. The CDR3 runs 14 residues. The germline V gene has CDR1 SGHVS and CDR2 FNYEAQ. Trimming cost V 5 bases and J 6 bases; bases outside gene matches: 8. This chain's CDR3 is CASSPQDRGPEAFF. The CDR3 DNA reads TGTGCCAGCAGCCCCCAAGACAGGGGCCCTGAAGCTTTCTTT.

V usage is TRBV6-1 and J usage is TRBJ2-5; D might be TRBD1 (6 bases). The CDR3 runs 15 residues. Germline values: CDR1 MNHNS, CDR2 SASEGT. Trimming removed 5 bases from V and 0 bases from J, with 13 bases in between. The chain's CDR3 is CASSKYRAYQETQYF. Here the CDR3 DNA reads TGTGCCAGCAGTAAATACAGGGCGTACCAAGAGACCCAGTACTTC.

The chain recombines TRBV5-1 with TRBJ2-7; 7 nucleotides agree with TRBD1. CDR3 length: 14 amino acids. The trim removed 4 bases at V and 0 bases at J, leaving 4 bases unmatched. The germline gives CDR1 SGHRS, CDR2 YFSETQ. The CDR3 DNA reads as TGCGCCAGCAGCGTTACAGGGGTCTCCTACGAGCAGTACTTC. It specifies CASSVTGVSYEQYF.

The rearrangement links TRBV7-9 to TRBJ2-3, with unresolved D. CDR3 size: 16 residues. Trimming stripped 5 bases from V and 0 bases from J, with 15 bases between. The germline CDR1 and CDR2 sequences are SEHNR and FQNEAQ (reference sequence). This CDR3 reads CASSPSTVMSTDTQYF. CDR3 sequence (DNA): TGTGCCAGCAGCCCGTCCACGGTGATGAGCACAGATACGCAGTATTTT.